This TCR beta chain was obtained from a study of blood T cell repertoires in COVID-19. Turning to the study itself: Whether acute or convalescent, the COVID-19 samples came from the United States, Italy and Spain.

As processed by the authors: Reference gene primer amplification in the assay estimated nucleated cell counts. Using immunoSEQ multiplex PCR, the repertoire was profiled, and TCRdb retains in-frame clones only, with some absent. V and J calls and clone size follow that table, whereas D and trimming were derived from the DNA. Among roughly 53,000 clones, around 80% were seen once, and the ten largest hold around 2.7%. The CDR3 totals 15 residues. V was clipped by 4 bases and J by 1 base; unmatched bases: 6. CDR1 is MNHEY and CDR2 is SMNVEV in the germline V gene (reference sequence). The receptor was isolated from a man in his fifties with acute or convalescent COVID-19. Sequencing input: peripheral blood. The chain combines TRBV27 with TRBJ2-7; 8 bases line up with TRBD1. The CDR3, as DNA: TGTGCCAGCAGTTACCTCCAGGGGGCATCCTACGAGCAGTACTTC. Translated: CASSYLQGASYEQYF.